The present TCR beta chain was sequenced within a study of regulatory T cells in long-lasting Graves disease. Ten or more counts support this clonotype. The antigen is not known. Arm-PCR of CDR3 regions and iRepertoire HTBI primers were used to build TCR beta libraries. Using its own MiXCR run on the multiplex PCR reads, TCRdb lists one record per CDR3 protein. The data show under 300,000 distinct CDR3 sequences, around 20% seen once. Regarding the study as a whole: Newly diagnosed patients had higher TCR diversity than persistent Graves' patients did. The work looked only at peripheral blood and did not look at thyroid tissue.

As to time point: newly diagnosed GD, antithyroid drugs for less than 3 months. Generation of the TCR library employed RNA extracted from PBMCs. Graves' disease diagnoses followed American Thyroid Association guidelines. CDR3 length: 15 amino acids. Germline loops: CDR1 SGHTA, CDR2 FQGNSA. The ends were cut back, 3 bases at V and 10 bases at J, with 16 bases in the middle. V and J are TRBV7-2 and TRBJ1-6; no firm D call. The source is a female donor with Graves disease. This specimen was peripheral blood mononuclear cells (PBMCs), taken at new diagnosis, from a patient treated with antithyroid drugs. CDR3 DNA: TGTGCCAGCAGCTTCGATTCCGGTTTTAAATCACCCCTCCACTTT. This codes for CASSFDSGFKSPLHF.